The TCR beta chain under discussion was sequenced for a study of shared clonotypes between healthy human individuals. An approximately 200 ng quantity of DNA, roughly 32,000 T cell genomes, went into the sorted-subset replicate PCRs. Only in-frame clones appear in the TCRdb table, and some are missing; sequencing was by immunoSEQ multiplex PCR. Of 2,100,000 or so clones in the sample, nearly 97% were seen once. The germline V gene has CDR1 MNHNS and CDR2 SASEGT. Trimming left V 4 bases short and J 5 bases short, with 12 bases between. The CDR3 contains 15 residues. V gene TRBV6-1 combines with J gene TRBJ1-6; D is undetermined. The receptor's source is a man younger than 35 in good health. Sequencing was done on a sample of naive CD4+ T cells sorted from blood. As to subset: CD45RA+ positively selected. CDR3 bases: TGTGCCAGCAGTGGCCTCAGCGTAAATAATTCACCCCTCCACTTT. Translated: CASSGLSVNNSPLHF.